The rows below give T cell receptor beta chains drawn from one sample of a study of PD-1 blockade in classical Hodgkin lymphoma. Some clones are missing from TCRdb's copy, which holds only in-frame ones; the method was immunoSEQ multiplex PCR. This table has under 110,000 clones, around 89% appearing once. Here the sequenced sample was peripheral blood mononuclear cells (PBMCs), taken before the second cycle of nivolumab. The receptors derive from a human donor with classical Hodgkin lymphoma. CDR3s leave out the opening cysteine and the closing phenylalanine or tryptophan.

v_call: TRBV27; cdr3_aa: ASSLSTSLGSLH
v_call: TRBV5-1; cdr3_aa: ASSPSRLAGGGLATQY
v_call: TRBV27; cdr3_aa: ASSTTGGAAGNTIY
v_call: TRBV29-1; cdr3_aa: SVEEVATDTQY
v_call: TRBV30; cdr3_aa: AWSALDATIY
v_call: TRBV7-9; cdr3_aa: ASSLAQGLSYEQY
v_call: TRBV9; cdr3_aa: AARDVPGAF
v_call: TRBV5-1; cdr3_aa: ASSLEGAGELF
v_call: TRBV27; cdr3_aa: ASSLMGRQDIYEQY
v_call: TRBV4-2; cdr3_aa: ASSQEGADDNQPQH
v_call: TRBV5-1; cdr3_aa: ASRREIRSYEQY
v_call: TRBV7-9; cdr3_aa: ASSLDRGRRSPLH
v_call: TRBV19; cdr3_aa: ASREGRSNNEQF
v_call: TRBV6-5; cdr3_aa: ASSYMALSYEQY
v_call: TRBV4-2; cdr3_aa: ASSPTSGGADTQY
v_call: TRBV19; cdr3_aa: ASSINKNTEAF
v_call: TRBV6-5; cdr3_aa: ASSYGPNSPLH
v_call: TRBV9; cdr3_aa: ASSPPPGANEAF
v_call: TRBV6-5; cdr3_aa: ASSDNTEAF
v_call: TRBV6-6; cdr3_aa: ASSYRGTAYEQY
v_call: TRBV18; cdr3_aa: ASSEMTVAKNIQY
v_call: TRBV7-2; cdr3_aa: ASSLDVLGNQPQH
v_call: TRBV5-6; cdr3_aa: ASSPSGTGSYEQY
v_call: TRBV4-3; cdr3_aa: ASSQDWRGVADTQY
v_call: TRBV2; cdr3_aa: ASSDPGQGRLGQF
v_call: TRBV7-8; cdr3_aa: ASSLNREEAF
v_call: TRBV25-1; cdr3_aa: ASSGDPYEQY
v_call: TRBV10-2; cdr3_aa: ASSESVGRRTGNVKDDNEQF
v_call: TRBV7-2; cdr3_aa: ASSRTSGGAETQY
v_call: TRBV7-9; cdr3_aa: ASSLGAGGPNQPQH
v_call: TRBV30; cdr3_aa: AWTSGNSPLH
v_call: TRBV4-3; cdr3_aa: ASSQGPRGNTDTQY
v_call: TRBV19; cdr3_aa: ASSISQGGYNEQF
v_call: TRBV2; cdr3_aa: ASNGFKGGDTQY
v_call: TRBV2; cdr3_aa: ASSPEGFGYT
v_call: TRBV2; cdr3_aa: ASSELGGRVSEKLF
v_call: TRBV11-2; cdr3_aa: ASSAHTGLVGYT
v_call: TRBV4-1; cdr3_aa: ASSREGGGADKQY
v_call: TRBV7-9; cdr3_aa: ASSFLQGANTQY
v_call: TRBV9; cdr3_aa: ASSVSGWPYEQY
v_call: TRBV4-2; cdr3_aa: ASSQRGSSGGANEQF
v_call: TRBV13; cdr3_aa: ASSSGTSAYEQY